The 13 T cell receptor beta chains given below trace back to one sample, sequenced in a study of T cell changes during pregnancy in multiple sclerosis. Profiled with immunoSEQ multiplex PCR; TCRdb holds only in-frame clones, not every one. The sample consists of more than 70,000 clones, 91% of them appearing once. The sample in question was peripheral blood, obtained before pregnancy. The receptors were gathered from a female donor with multiple sclerosis, enrolled in a pregnancy study.

The V call is TRBV14, the J call TRBJ2-1; D is unclear. Germline values: CDR1 SGHDN, CDR2 FVKESK. Trimming removed 1 base at V and 7 bases at J, with 26 bases between. The CDR3 length is 19 residues. In DNA form, the CDR3 reads TGTGCCAGCAGCCAAGCCTCCGAGAAGACGCCCTATCGAGGTAATGAGCAGTTCTTC. Protein sequence: CASSQASEKTPYRGNEQFF.

The chain uses TRBV7-7 and TRBJ2-2; 7 nucleotides line up with TRBD2. The germline V gene has CDR1 SSHAT and CDR2 FNYEAQ (reference sequence). V dropped 5 bases and J dropped 4; count of bases not matched to a gene: 4. CDR3 length: 14 residues. Here the CDR3 DNA reads TGTGCCAGCAGCGGTGGGGGGGTCACCGGGGAGCTGTTTTTT. As protein: CASSGGGVTGELFF.

The chain has TRBV11-2 and TRBJ1-2; D ambiguous. This CDR3 spans 15 amino acids. V lost 0 bases to trimming and J lost 8 bases, with 16 bases between them. Germline V lookup: CDR1 SGHAT, CDR2 FQNNGV. CDR3 nucleotide sequence: TGTGCCAGCAGCTTAGATTTTAGGCAGGCCGACGGCTACACCTTC. Protein sequence: CASSLDFRQADGYTF. Filled out from reference TRBV11-2 and TRBJ1-2, the complete variable domain reads EAGVAQSPRYKIIEKRQSVAFWCNPISGHATLYWYQQILGQGPKLLIQFQNNGVVDDSQLPKDRFSAERLKGVDSTLKIQPAKLEDSAVYLCASSLDFRQADGYTFGSGTRLTVV.

The rearrangement links TRBV5-1 to TRBJ2-3, with a weak D call TRBD1 (5 bases). The germline CDR1 and CDR2 sequences are SGHRS and YFSETQ. The CDR3 is 16 amino acids. The V gene lost 0 bases and the J gene lost 1 base, with 12 bases spanning the gap. CDR3 sequence: CASSLGGLLRTDTQYF. The CDR3 region has the DNA TGCGCCAGCAGCTTGGGGGGCCTACTCCGCACAGATACGCAGTATTTT.

This chain links TRBV10-3 with TRBJ1-5; 8 bases match TRBD1. The CDR3 length is 15 residues. The germline V gene has CDR1 ENHRY and CDR2 SYGVKD. Unmatched junction bases numbered 5, after V lost 5 bases and J lost 2 bases. In DNA, the CDR3 is TGTGCCATCAGTCCGGGACAGGCGGGCAATCAGCCCCAGCATTTT. This gives the protein CAISPGQAGNQPQHF.

This rearrangement joins TRBV15 to TRBJ2-3, with 7 nucleotides matching TRBD2. The CDR3 runs 18 residues. After removal of 1 base from V and 0 bases from J, the junction contained 10 bases not matched to a gene. The V gene's germline CDR1 is LNHNV and CDR2 YYDKDF (reference sequence). Here the CDR3 reads CATSRVRGSGSSTDTQYF. The DNA of the CDR3 is TGTGCCACCAGCAGAGTAAGAGGTAGCGGGTCTAGCACAGATACGCAGTATTTT.

CDR3 nucleotides: TGTGCCAGCAGTGAGGACAGTTCCCCGGGTATCTATGGCTACACCTTC. Its translation: CASSEDSSPGIYGYTF. This chain links TRBV6-1 with TRBJ1-2, with a possible D match to TRBD1 (6 bases). The germline V gene encodes CDR1 MNHNS and CDR2 SASEGT. V was pared by 3 bases and J by 4 bases, with 18 bases between. The CDR3 loop spans 16 amino acids.

The V call is TRBV5-1, the J call TRBJ2-5; 12 nucleotides align to TRBD1. The CDR3 extends over 17 amino acids. V lost 7 bases to trimming and J lost 5 bases; unmatched junction nucleotides: 15. Germline V gene lookup returns CDR1 SGHRS and CDR2 YFSETQ. DNA for the CDR3: TGCGCCAGCCGCCTCGGGACAGGGGGCGCGAGTTGGGAGACCCAGTACTTC. It is translated as CASRLGTGGASWETQYF.

This chain links TRBV14 with TRBJ1-6, with unresolved D. The CDR3 covers 12 residues. Trimming stripped 2 bases from V and 8 bases from J, with 4 bases between. Germline loops: CDR1 SGHDN, CDR2 FVKESK. For the CDR3, the DNA is TGTGCCAGCAGCCAACGCGATTCACCCCTCCACTTT. Amino acids: CASSQRDSPLHF.

The V gene is TRBV27, the J gene TRBJ1-2; D call uncertain. Trimming removed 3 bases from V and 4 bases from J, with 15 bases in between. CDR1 and CDR2 from the germline V gene are MNHEY and SMNVEV (reference sequence). This CDR3 is 15 amino acids long. This CDR3 reads CASSFGQRPLYGYTF. In DNA form, the CDR3 reads TGTGCCAGCAGTTTCGGCCAGCGACCTCTCTATGGCTACACCTTC.

The chain uses TRBV7-3 and TRBJ1-1; tentative D call: TRBD1 (5 bases). V dropped 6 bases and J dropped 1 base, with 9 bases sitting between them. The CDR3 length is 13 residues. Looked up from germline, CDR1 is SGHTA and CDR2 is FQGTGA. The CDR3, as DNA: TGTGCCAGCAGTGACAGAGGGAACACTGAAGCTTTCTTT. This encodes CASSDRGNTEAFF.

The chain couples TRBV19 to TRBJ1-6, with 8 bases that match TRBD1. There are 14 residues in the CDR3. Trimming cost V 3 bases and J 10 bases; bases outside gene matches: 5. The V gene's germline CDR1 is LNHDA and CDR2 SQIVND (reference sequence). In nucleotides, the CDR3 is TGTGCCAGTAGTATTGGGGACAGGAGCTCACCCCTCCACTTT. The encoded protein is CASSIGDRSSPLHF.

This clone was seen once. The rearrangement uses TRBV19 and TRBJ1-1, with 11 positions matching TRBD1. Germline CDR1 LNHDA, CDR2 SQIVND (reference sequence). Trimming cost V 5 bases and J 4 bases; bases outside gene matches: 6. The CDR3 length is 15 residues. CDR3 region: CASSLLDRGLTEAFF. CDR3 DNA sequence: TGTGCCAGTAGTCTTCTGGACAGGGGGCTCACTGAAGCTTTCTTT.